The next 14 T cell receptor beta chains were all read from a single sample in a study of control samples from healthy donors and cancer patients. The assay was immunoSEQ multiplex PCR, and TCRdb's table has in-frame clones only and misses some. Of about 150,000 clones in the sample, 93% are singletons; the top ten hold about 2.4%. Sequencing was done on a sample of blood. The receptor set was obtained from a man between 50 and 59 years old in good health.

This clone was seen only a few times. V and J are TRBV28 and TRBJ1-2; D is possibly TRBD1 (5 bases). Deletions cut 7 bases from V and 5 bases from J, with 20 bases between. CDR1 MDHEN and CDR2 SYDVKM come from the germline V gene. The CDR3 covers 15 residues. The DNA for the CDR3 is TGTGCCAGCACCCTGGGGGGTCAGGTTGGGTATGGCTACACCTTC. This encodes CASTLGGQVGYGYTF.

This clone appeared once. The chain uses TRBV14 and TRBJ2-2; the D is unclear. CDR1 and CDR2 from the germline V gene are SGHDN and FVKESK. V was clipped by 1 base and J by 6 bases, with 12 bases between them. This CDR3 comprises 15 residues. The CDR3 DNA is TGTGCCAGCAGCCAAGGGTGGGGTTTCCCCGGGGAGCTGTTTTTT. Its translation: CASSQGWGFPGELFF.

DNA of the CDR3: TGTGCCACCAGTGAAGGGGGATTGGACTATGGCTACACCTTC. Translation gives CATSEGGLDYGYTF. This chain uses TRBV24-1 with TRBJ1-2; tentatively, D is TRBD1 (6 bases). Trimming shortened V by 4 bases and J by 3 bases, and 11 bases separated the two germline ends. The CDR3 has 14 residues. The germline V gene encodes CDR1 KGHDR and CDR2 SFDVKD.

V usage is TRBV28 and J usage is TRBJ2-3; D is undetermined. Germline assignment: CDR1 MDHEN and CDR2 SYDVKM. V lost 10 bases and J lost 1, with 6 bases in between. The CDR3 covers 11 residues. Written as DNA, the CDR3 is TGTGCCACCCGCCGCACAGATACGCAGTATTTT. This sequence encodes CATRRTDTQYF.

V is TRBV29-1 and J is TRBJ2-2; 8 bases match TRBD2. The CDR3 is 15 residues long. Germline V gene sequence: CDR1 SQVTM, CDR2 ANQGSEA. The V segment lost 7 bases and the J segment 6 bases; nucleotides outside the gene matches: 13. In DNA, the CDR3 is TGCAGCGCCCACGGGGGAGGGCGGGGGGCCGGGGAGCTGTTTTTT. Its translation is CSAHGGGRGAGELFF.

This chain uses TRBV6-5 with TRBJ2-3; 11 nucleotides align to TRBD1. Trimming cost V 7 bases and J 2 bases; bases outside gene matches: 2. Looked up from germline, CDR1 is MNHEY and CDR2 is SVGAGI. CDR3 length equals 14 residues. The CDR3 DNA is TGTGCCAGCAAAGGACAGGGGGCCACAGATACGCAGTATTTT. It encodes CASKGQGATDTQYF.

The rearrangement links TRBV5-4 to TRBJ2-6; no firm D call. The germline CDR1 and CDR2 sequences are SGHNT and YYREEE (reference sequence). The ends were cut back, 3 bases at V and 4 bases at J, with 14 bases in the middle. The CDR3 contains 16 residues. In DNA, the CDR3 is TGTGCCAGCAGCTCGACACTTATAGGGGGGGCCAACGTCCTGACTTTC. Its translation: CASSSTLIGGANVLTF.

V gene TRBV3-1 (or the pseudogene TRBV3-2) combines with J gene TRBJ2-5, with D hard to call. Between the trimmed V and J ends, which lost 1 base and 4 bases, there was a span of 16 bases. Germline CDR1 and CDR2: LGHDT and YNNKEL (reference sequence). The CDR3 is 16 residues long. Here the CDR3 reads CASSQAYRALSETQYF. The CDR3 nucleotides are TGTGCCAGCAGCCAAGCTTATCGGGCTCTATCAGAGACCCAGTACTTC.

This clone is medium-sized by share. The chain is built from TRBV7-3 and TRBJ2-2, with unresolved D. V was shortened by 1 base and J by 3 bases, with 6 bases between the two germline ends. Germline loops: CDR1 SGHTA, CDR2 FQGTGA. The CDR3 contains 14 residues. The chain's CDR3 is CASSLNPYTGELFF. The CDR3 nucleotides are TGTGCCAGCAGCTTAAACCCATACACCGGGGAGCTGTTTTTT.

V and J are TRBV18 and TRBJ1-6; TRBD1 matches at 10 bases. With V trimmed by 4 bases and J by 7 bases, 4 bases remained unmatched. Germline V gives CDR1 KGHSH, CDR2 LQKENI. The CDR3 is 15 amino acids. The CDR3 reads CASSLGQGDNSPLHF. The CDR3 DNA sequence: TGTGCCAGCTCACTAGGACAGGGGGACAATTCACCCCTCCACTTT. The whole variable domain, remainder taken from reference TRBV18 and TRBJ1-6, is NAGVMQNPRHLVRRRGQEARLRCSPMKGHSHVYWYRQLPEEGLKFMVYLQKENIIDESGMPKERFSAEFPKEGPSILRIQQVVRGDSAAYFCASSLGQGDNSPLHFGNGTRLTVT.

This clone has a single count. This chain uses TRBV28 with TRBJ2-7; D uncertain. With 2 bases removed from V and 0 bases from J, the gap between germline ends came to 8 bases. The CDR3 sequence is 14 residues long. The germline V gene has CDR1 MDHEN and CDR2 SYDVKM. The chain's CDR3 is CASSLPLHSYEQYF. CDR3 in DNA: TGTGCCAGCAGTTTACCCCTACACTCCTACGAGCAGTACTTC.

The chain recombines TRBV18 with TRBJ1-1; the D gene is possibly TRBD1 (6 bases). V was trimmed by 0 bases and J by 8 bases, leaving 10 bases between them. The CDR3 extends over 13 amino acids. Germline V gives CDR1 KGHSH, CDR2 LQKENI. CDR3 residues: CASSPPAGGEAFF. The DNA for the CDR3 is TGTGCCAGCTCACCACCGGCCGGGGGCGAAGCTTTCTTT. The variable domain in full, completed from reference TRBV18 and TRBJ1-1, reads NAGVMQNPRHLVRRRGQEARLRCSPMKGHSHVYWYRQLPEEGLKFMVYLQKENIIDESGMPKERFSAEFPKEGPSILRIQQVVRGDSAAYFCASSPPAGGEAFFGQGTRLTVV.

Worth noting for this clone: The identical CDR3 is also encoded by other nucleotide sequences in the sample. This chain links TRBV19 with TRBJ2-1; possible D gene TRBD2, 5 bases. This CDR3 has 15 amino acids. Trimming left V 3 bases short and J 0 bases short, with 9 bases between. Germline values: CDR1 LNHDA, CDR2 SQIVND (reference sequence). As DNA, the CDR3 is TGTGCCAGTAGTATCTCGGGAAGCTCCTACAATGAGCAGTTCTTC. It specifies CASSISGSSYNEQFF.

The DNA for the CDR3 is TGCAGCGTTACAACCAGGACAGAAGCTTTCTTT. Protein sequence: CSVTTRTEAFF. This chain joins TRBV29-1 and TRBJ1-1; TRBD1 is a possible D gene (5 bases). Deletions cut 5 bases from V and 8 bases from J, with 12 bases between. The CDR3 sequence is 11 residues long. Germline-derived CDR1 and CDR2 are SQVTM and ANQGSEA.